Each of the 8 T cell receptor beta chains below was sequenced from the same sample in a study of blood T cell repertoires in COVID-19. Sequenced by immunoSEQ multiplex PCR; TCRdb stores in-frame clones only, minus some. The data show roughly 250,000 clones, about nine tenths seen once. Specimen: PBMCs or T cells enriched from blood (not recorded which). These receptors were collected from a woman aged 30 to 39 with acute COVID-19.

The genes are TRBV27 and TRBJ1-5, with 9 positions matching TRBD1. V shed 0 bases, J shed 10 bases, and the junction held 10 bases outside the gene matches. Germline V gene data show CDR1 as MNHEY and CDR2 as SMNVEV (reference sequence). The CDR3 contains 16 residues. DNA for the CDR3: TGTGCCAGCAGTTTATCGGGACAGGGACGATTGAGTCCCCAGCATTTT. It is translated as CASSLSGQGRLSPQHF.

The rearrangement joins TRBV7-2 to TRBJ1-5; D is unclear. Germline V gene data show CDR1 as SGHTA and CDR2 as FQGNSA. This CDR3 has 14 residues. V lost 2 bases and J 6 bases, leaving 11 bases between the germline ends. This CDR3 reads CASSLKPGSQPQHF. The CDR3 DNA reads TGTGCCAGCAGCTTAAAGCCAGGTAGTCAGCCCCAGCATTTT.

This clone came up once. This chain connects TRBV19 to TRBJ2-7, with D uncertain. Germline CDR1 is LNHDA and CDR2 is SQIVND (reference sequence). CDR3 size: 14 residues. Deletions cut 8 bases from V and 2 bases from J, with 16 bases between. The chain's CDR3 is CASGARSRPYEQYF. CDR3 nucleotides: TGTGCCAGTGGAGCGAGGTCCCGACCCTACGAGCAGTACTTC.

The CDR3 is CASAQGPRNEQFF. CDR3 DNA: TGTGCCAGCGCGCAGGGGCCTAGGAATGAGCAGTTCTTC. J is TRBJ2-1 and V is TRBV7-2; possible D gene TRBD1, 6 bases. Germline V gene data show CDR1 as SGHTA and CDR2 as FQGNSA. V lost 8 bases, J lost 7 bases, and 15 bases lay in between. The CDR3 consists of 13 residues.

V usage is TRBV7-9 and J usage is TRBJ1-2; D might be TRBD1 (5 bases). The germline CDR1 and CDR2 sequences are SEHNR and FQNEAQ (reference sequence). The ends were cut back, 5 bases at V and 8 bases at J, with 15 bases in the middle. The CDR3 is 13 residues long. CDR3: CASSPGLQLGYTF. The CDR3 region has the DNA TGTGCCAGCAGCCCGGGACTGCAATTAGGCTACACCTTC.

The chain uses TRBV2 and TRBJ2-1, with TRBD2 matching over 7 bases. The germline V gene encodes CDR1 SNHLY and CDR2 FYNNEI. With 3 bases clipped from V and 4 bases from J, the junction kept 3 bases outside the gene matches. There are 14 residues in the CDR3. CDR3 DNA: TGTGCCAGCAGTGAGACAGCGGGGTACAATGAGCAGTTCTTC. It encodes CASSETAGYNEQFF.

The V and J genes are TRBV11-2 and TRBJ2-2; 8 bases agree with TRBD2. Germline V lookup: CDR1 SGHAT, CDR2 FQNNGV. V shed 0 bases, J shed 13 bases, and the junction held 10 bases outside the gene matches. The length of the CDR3 is 15 residues. This CDR3 is CASSLDGWGTRGLFF. The CDR3 nucleotides are TGTGCCAGCAGCTTAGATGGTTGGGGGACTAGGGGGCTGTTTTTT.

The chain has TRBV6-6 and TRBJ1-1, with 10 bases identical to TRBD1. Germline CDR1 and CDR2: MNHNY and SVGAGI (reference sequence). The V segment lost 6 bases and the J segment 6 bases; nucleotides outside the gene matches: 4. The CDR3 has 13 amino acids. The CDR3 region has the DNA TGTGCCAGCAGCCGCGGACAGGGGGCTGAAGCTTTCTTT. It encodes CASSRGQGAEAFF.